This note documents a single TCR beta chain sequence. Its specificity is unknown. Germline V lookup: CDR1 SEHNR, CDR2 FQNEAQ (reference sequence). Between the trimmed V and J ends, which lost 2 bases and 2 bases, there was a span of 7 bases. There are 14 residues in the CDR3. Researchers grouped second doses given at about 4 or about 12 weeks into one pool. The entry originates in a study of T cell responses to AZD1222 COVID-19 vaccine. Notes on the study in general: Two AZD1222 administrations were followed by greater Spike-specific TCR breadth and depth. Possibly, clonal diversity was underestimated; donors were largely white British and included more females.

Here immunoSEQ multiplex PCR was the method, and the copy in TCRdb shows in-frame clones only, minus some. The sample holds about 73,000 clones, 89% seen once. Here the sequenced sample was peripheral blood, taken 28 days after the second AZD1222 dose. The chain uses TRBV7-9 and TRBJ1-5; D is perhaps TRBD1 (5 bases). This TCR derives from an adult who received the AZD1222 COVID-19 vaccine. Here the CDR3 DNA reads TGTGCCAGCAGCTTACAGGGCCGCAATCAGCCCCAGCATTTT. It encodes CASSLQGRNQPQHF.